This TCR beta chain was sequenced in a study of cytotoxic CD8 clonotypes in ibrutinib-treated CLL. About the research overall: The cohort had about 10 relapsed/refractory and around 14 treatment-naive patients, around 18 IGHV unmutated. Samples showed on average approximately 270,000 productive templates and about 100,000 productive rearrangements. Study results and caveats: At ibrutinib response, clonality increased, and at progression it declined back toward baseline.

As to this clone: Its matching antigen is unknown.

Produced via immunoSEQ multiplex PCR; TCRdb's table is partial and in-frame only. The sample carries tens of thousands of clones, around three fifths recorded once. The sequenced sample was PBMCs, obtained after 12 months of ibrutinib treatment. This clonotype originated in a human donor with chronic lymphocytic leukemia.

CDR3 sequence: CSAFVWGAEAFF. DNA for the CDR3: TGCAGCGCATTCGTTTGGGGCGCTGAAGCTTTCTTT. This sequence joins TRBV29-1 and TRBJ1-1; tentative D call: TRBD1 (5 bases). Trimming pared 7 bases from V and 6 bases from J, leaving 15 bases between. In germline, CDR1 is SQVTM, CDR2 ANQGSEA. This CDR3 is built from 12 residues.